One and the same sample provided the 16 T cell receptor beta chains below, sequenced in a study of T cell responses to AZD1222 COVID-19 vaccine. Produced via immunoSEQ multiplex PCR; TCRdb's table is partial and in-frame only. The sample lists about 82,000 clones; 80% to 90% were seen once. The sample in question was peripheral blood, obtained 28 days after the second AZD1222 dose. The receptor source for this set is an adult who received the AZD1222 COVID-19 vaccine.

This clone is a singleton in its sample. The chain carries TRBV24-1 and TRBJ2-3; 10 bases are shared with TRBD2. The germline CDR1 and CDR2 sequences are KGHDR and SFDVKD. Trimming cost V 2 bases and J 5 bases; bases outside gene matches: 6. The length of the CDR3 is 16 residues. CDR3 in amino acids: CATSDYQRGGRDTQYF. CDR3 coding DNA: TGTGCCACCAGTGATTATCAGCGGGGGGGCCGAGATACGCAGTATTTT.

The chain carries TRBV9 and TRBJ1-6, with TRBD1 as a possible D gene (5 bases). Germline V gene data show CDR1 as SGDLS and CDR2 as YYNGEE. The CDR3 sequence is 15 residues long. Deletions cut 4 bases from V and 8 bases from J, with 16 bases between. The CDR3 sequence: CASSKDVNRYSPLHF. CDR3 sequence (DNA): TGTGCCAGCAGCAAAGACGTGAACAGGTATTCACCCCTCCACTTT.

The chain links TRBV19 to TRBJ2-3; the match to TRBD2 covers 10 bases. The CDR3 consists of 17 residues. Per germline, CDR1 LNHDA and CDR2 SQIVND (reference sequence). The V and J ends lost 5 bases and 7 bases, in that order; junction bases with no gene match: 15. CDR3 DNA: TGTGCCAGTAGTGCCGTTGGGGTGGTAGCGGGGGGAAATACGCAGTATTTT. Amino acid sequence: CASSAVGVVAGGNTQYF.

This rearrangement joins TRBV4-1 to TRBJ2-1; either TRBD1 or TRBD2 may supply D (6 bases each). The CDR3 has 16 residues. Per germline, CDR1 MGHRA and CDR2 YSYEKL. V lost 3 bases and J 2 bases, leaving 14 bases between the germline ends. DNA for the CDR3: TGCGCCAGCAGCCAGCCCGGAAGGGGGGCCTACAATGAGCAGTTCTTC. Amino acids: CASSQPGRGAYNEQFF.

This chain links TRBV7-8 with TRBJ1-1; D remains unclear. Germline-derived CDR1 and CDR2 are SGHVS and FQNEAQ. Trimming took off 5 bases at V and 8 bases at J, with 12 bases between the two ends. The CDR3 covers 12 residues. The DNA for the CDR3 is TGTGCCAGCAGCCGAGACGGCATAGAAGCTTTCTTT. It codes for CASSRDGIEAFF.

The rearrangement joins TRBV6-5 to TRBJ2-2; D is possibly TRBD1 (6 bases). The CDR3 loop spans 14 amino acids. Germline CDR1 and CDR2: MNHEY and SVGAGI. Trimming left V 6 bases short and J 1 base short, with 9 bases between. CDR3 protein: CASSRGQNTGELFF. The CDR3 DNA is TGTGCCAGCAGCCGGGGACAGAACACCGGGGAGCTGTTTTTT.

The table lists this clone with a few counts. The V and J genes are TRBV9 and TRBJ1-2; tentative D call: TRBD1 (5 bases). The CDR3 extends over 13 amino acids. Germline lookup yields CDR1 SGDLS and CDR2 YYNGEE. Between the trimmed V and J ends, which lost 6 bases and 8 bases, there was a span of 17 bases. The CDR3 reads CASTESAGLGYTF. The CDR3 coding sequence is TGTGCCAGCACCGAATCGGCGGGGCTCGGCTACACCTTC.

The rearrangement uses TRBV28 and TRBJ2-4; tentative D call: TRBD2 (5 bases). Germline CDR1 and CDR2: MDHEN and SYDVKM. With 4 bases removed from V and 4 bases from J, the gap between germline ends came to 14 bases. The CDR3 sequence is 15 residues long. CDR3 bases: TGTGCCAGCAGTTCGCCGCGAGGGCTGAAAAACATTCAGTACTTC. Its translation is CASSSPRGLKNIQYF.

This chain connects TRBV18 to TRBJ1-5; TRBD1 is a possible D gene (6 bases). The V end was cut by 3 bases, the J end by 0 bases, with 18 bases between. CDR3 size: 18 residues. Germline CDR1 is KGHSH and CDR2 is LQKENI. The chain's CDR3 is CASSPDRHASYSNQPQHF. CDR3 DNA: TGTGCCAGCTCACCGGACAGACATGCCTCCTATAGCAATCAGCCCCAGCATTTT.

The chain recombines TRBV7-2 with TRBJ2-1, with D perhaps matching TRBD2 (5 bases). V lost 0 bases to trimming and J lost 0 bases, with 6 bases between them. CDR3 length equals 15 residues. Germline CDR1 SGHTA, CDR2 FQGNSA. As DNA, the CDR3 is TGTGCCAGCAGCTTAGCAGGGAGCTCCTACAATGAGCAGTTCTTC. Encoded protein: CASSLAGSSYNEQFF.

The V and J genes are TRBV19 and TRBJ2-6; D not certain. CDR1 and CDR2 (germline): LNHDA, SQIVND (reference sequence). The CDR3 extends over 15 amino acids. Trimming pared 5 bases from V and 4 bases from J, leaving 12 bases between. CDR3 nucleotide sequence: TGTGCCAGTAGTTCAAGTACAGCGGGGGCCAACGTCCTGACTTTC. Protein sequence: CASSSSTAGANVLTF.

V is TRBV30 and J is TRBJ1-5; possibly TRBD1 for D (5 bases). The CDR3 contains 14 residues. Deletions cut 0 bases from V and 3 bases from J, with 9 bases between. CDR1 is GTSNPN and CDR2 is SVGIG in the germline V gene (reference sequence). CDR3 nucleotides: TGTGCCTGGAGTGTGCAGGGAAACAATCAGCCCCAGCATTTT. Its protein is CAWSVQGNNQPQHF.

The chain links TRBV18 to TRBJ2-3, with D tentatively TRBD2 (5 bases). The germline V gene has CDR1 KGHSH and CDR2 LQKENI. The CDR3 loop spans 12 amino acids. V was pared by 3 bases and J by 4 bases, with 5 bases between. The CDR3 region is CASSPGADTQYF. The CDR3 DNA follows: TGTGCCAGCTCACCCGGGGCAGATACGCAGTATTTT.

This rearrangement joins TRBV28 to TRBJ2-7; 9 bases map to TRBD1. With V trimmed by 6 bases and J by 0 bases, 6 bases remained unmatched. This CDR3 has 15 residues. CDR1 MDHEN and CDR2 SYDVKM come from the germline V gene. For the CDR3, the DNA is TGTGCCAGCAGACCAGGGACAGGGACCTCCTACGAGCAGTACTTC. It specifies CASRPGTGTSYEQYF.

This clone turned up a few times. The CDR3 DNA reads as TGTGCCAGCAGTTTAGTTCCAGGGGGCGTCTACGAGCAGTACTTC. It translates to CASSLVPGGVYEQYF. The chain couples TRBV28 to TRBJ2-7; 8 positions match TRBD1. This CDR3 comprises 15 residues. The J segment lost 3 bases and the V segment lost 2 bases, leaving 6 bases of the junction unmatched. Germline V lookup: CDR1 MDHEN, CDR2 SYDVKM.

V and J are TRBV19 and TRBJ2-3; D not resolved. This CDR3 has 14 amino acids. The germline CDR1 and CDR2 sequences are LNHDA and SQIVND (reference sequence). V lost 7 bases and J lost 1, with 12 bases in between. The CDR3 bases are TGTGCCAGTAATAGCCTACTCGGCACAGATACGCAGTATTTT. Amino acid sequence: CASNSLLGTDTQYF.